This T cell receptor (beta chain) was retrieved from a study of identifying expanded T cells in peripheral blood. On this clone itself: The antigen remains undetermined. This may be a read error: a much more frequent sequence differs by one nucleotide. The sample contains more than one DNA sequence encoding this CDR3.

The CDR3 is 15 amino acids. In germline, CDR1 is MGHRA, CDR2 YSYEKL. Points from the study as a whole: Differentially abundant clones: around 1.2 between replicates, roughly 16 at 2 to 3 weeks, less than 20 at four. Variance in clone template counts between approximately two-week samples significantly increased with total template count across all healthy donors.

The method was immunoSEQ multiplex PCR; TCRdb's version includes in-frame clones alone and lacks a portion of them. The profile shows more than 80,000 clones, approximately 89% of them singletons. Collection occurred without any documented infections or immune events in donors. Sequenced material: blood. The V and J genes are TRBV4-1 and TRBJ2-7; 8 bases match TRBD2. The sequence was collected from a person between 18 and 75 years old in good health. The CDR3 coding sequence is TGTGCCAGCAGCCAAGAGACTAGCGAGTCCTACGAGCAGTACTTC. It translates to CASSQETSESYEQYF.